The clone carrying this T cell receptor beta chain was observed at least ten times. The antigen is unknown. This record belongs to a study of T cell repertoires in cytomegalovirus infection. TCRdb redid the calling of the reads with MiXCR, one entry per CDR3 protein. The sample shows around 100,000 distinct CDR3 sequences, about a tenth of them seen only once. CDR1 and CDR2 from the germline V gene are SEHNR and FQNEAQ (reference sequence). This CDR3 is 12 amino acids long. The V gene lost 5 bases and the J gene lost 6 bases, with 8 bases spanning the gap. This sequence originates from a human donor in good health (CMV status not recorded). Some clones in this sample may be carry-over from other donors' samples. The sequencing input was PBMCs, sequenced either directly or after in vitro stimulation (not recorded which). This chain joins TRBV7-9 and TRBJ1-5; no clear D gene. In DNA form, the CDR3 reads TGTGCCAGCAGCCCCGCAGGTCAGCCCCAGCATTTT. This codes for CASSPAGQPQHF.